The source of this TCR beta chain is a study of OX40 agonist ivuxolimab in advanced cancers. Patients were ruled out by autoimmune disease history or systemic immunosuppression. Losses at the gene ends were 3 bases for V and 8 bases for J; bases not matched to a gene: 9. Germline assignment: CDR1 LNHDA and CDR2 SQIVND (reference sequence). The CDR3 is 16 residues long. Profiled with immunoSEQ multiplex PCR; TCRdb holds only in-frame clones, not every one. The sample records some 86,000 clones, under 85% being singletons. This clonotype was sampled from an adult with an advanced solid tumor such as melanoma, head and neck, liver or kidney cancer. V is TRBV19 and J is TRBJ2-1; 11 nucleotides line up with TRBD2. The material was CD4+ or CD8+ T cells sorted from blood, obtained in a trial of the OX40 agonist ivuxolimab. The DNA of the CDR3 is TGTGCCAGTAGTATCTCGATAGCGGGAGGGCCATATGAGCAGTTCTTC. Amino acid sequence: CASSISIAGGPYEQFF.